Following are 20 T cell receptor beta chains from one sample sequenced in a study of memory CD4+ T cells and cytomegalovirus serostatus. Sequenced by immunoSEQ multiplex PCR; TCRdb stores in-frame clones only, minus some. Of approximately 65,000 clones in the sample, 77% were seen once. The sort gate was single viable CD3+CD4+CD8-CD45RO+ cells for memory CD4+ T cells. The sample comprised memory CD4+ T cells from blood. Source of these receptors: an adult in good health and CMV-seronegative.

Turning to this clone: The junction departs from the called germline gene at one end, perhaps through a read error. This chain links TRBV7-7 with TRBJ2-1; TRBD2 aligns across 9 bases. The CDR3 is made up of 15 amino acids. CDR1 is SSHAT, CDR2 FNYEAQ, per germline (reference sequence). CDR3 residues: CASSSLAGGNNEQFF. Here the CDR3 DNA reads TGTGCTAGCAGCTCCCTGGCGGGAGGGAATAATGAGCAGTTCTTC.

This sequence joins TRBV14 and TRBJ2-5; D is unclear. The CDR3 loop spans 12 amino acids. Germline V gene sequence: CDR1 SGHDN, CDR2 FVKESK. The V end was cut by 1 base, the J end by 6 bases, with 6 bases between. CDR3 DNA sequence: TGTGCCAGCAGCCAAGGGTGGCAGACCCAGTACTTC. It codes for CASSQGWQTQYF.

The chain is built from TRBV7-9 and TRBJ1-1, with 8 bases identical to TRBD1. Germline V gene sequence: CDR1 SEHNR, CDR2 FQNEAQ (reference sequence). The CDR3 is 13 amino acids. V was clipped by 3 bases and J by 7 bases; unmatched bases: 4. DNA for the CDR3: TGTGCCAGCAGCTTGGGACAGGAGCGTGAAGCTTTCTTT. Amino acids: CASSLGQEREAFF.

This chain joins TRBV4-3 and TRBJ1-4; D perhaps matches TRBD1 (5 bases). Per the germline V gene, CDR1 is LGHNA and CDR2 is YSLEER. The V and J ends lost 2 bases and 7 bases respectively, with 11 bases between them. This CDR3 spans 14 amino acids. The CDR3 loop reads CASSQQGQSEKLFF. The CDR3 nucleotides read TGCGCCAGCAGCCAACAGGGCCAGAGTGAAAAACTGTTTTTT.

The rearrangement links TRBV30 to TRBJ2-7; 8 bases align to TRBD2. V trimming: 3 bases; J trimming: 4 bases; junction bases outside the gene matches: 8. Germline CDR1 is GTSNPN and CDR2 is SVGIG (reference sequence). The CDR3 spans 14 residues. The CDR3 region has the DNA TGTGCCTGGAGGGCCTCCGGGACTAGTTACGAGCAGTACTTC. Translated, it gives CAWRASGTSYEQYF.

The genes are TRBV29-1 and TRBJ2-3; TRBD1 is a possible D gene (5 bases). CDR1 SQVTM and CDR2 ANQGSEA come from the germline V gene. The CDR3 length is 13 residues. V lost 7 bases, J lost 0 bases, and 11 bases lay in between. The CDR3: CSADSSSTDTQYF. The CDR3 DNA is TGCAGCGCCGACAGCTCTAGCACAGATACGCAGTATTTT.

The chain has TRBV18 and TRBJ2-5; the match to TRBD2 covers 12 bases. CDR1 is KGHSH, CDR2 LQKENI, per germline. The J segment lost 0 bases and the V segment lost 3 bases, leaving 2 bases of the junction unmatched. CDR3 size: 16 residues. The CDR3 sequence is CASSPGLAGHQETQYF. The CDR3 region has the DNA TGTGCCAGCTCACCCGGACTAGCGGGGCACCAAGAGACCCAGTACTTC.

CDR3 sequence reads: CASSQDRGPGGPETQYF. The DNA for the CDR3 is TGCGCCAGCAGCCAAGACCGGGGTCCGGGAGGGCCGGAGACCCAGTACTTC. The V gene is TRBV4-3, the J gene TRBJ2-5; 8 bases align to TRBD2. CDR3 length equals 17 residues. Trimming took 0 bases from V and 5 from J; bases not matched to a gene: 11. From germline, CDR1 is LGHNA and CDR2 YSLEER.

CDR3: CASSISSSVSYNEQFF. Here the CDR3 DNA reads TGTGCCAGTAGTATTTCTAGTTCTGTCTCCTACAATGAGCAGTTCTTC. The chain employs TRBV19 and TRBJ2-1; no definite D call. CDR1 is LNHDA, CDR2 SQIVND, per germline (reference sequence). V shed 3 bases and J shed 0 bases, with 12 bases lying between them. CDR3 size: 16 residues.

The chain employs TRBV7-2 and TRBJ2-6, with 14 bases that match TRBD2. Germline values: CDR1 SGHTA, CDR2 FQGNSA. CDR3 length: 19 residues. The junction had 10 bases not matched to a gene; V was cut back by 5 bases and J by 4 bases. CDR3 DNA sequence: TGTGCCAGCAGCCCTAGGGGACTAGCGGGAGCCTCCGGGGCCAACGTCCTGACTTTC. Protein: CASSPRGLAGASGANVLTF.

The gene calls are TRBV27 and TRBJ2-7; TRBD2 matches at 9 bases. From germline, CDR1 is MNHEY and CDR2 SMNVEV (reference sequence). Trimming cost V 0 bases and J 6 bases; bases outside gene matches: 12. This CDR3 is 17 amino acids long. The DNA for the CDR3 is TGTGCCAGCAGTTTATCAGTTGCGGCGGGGGGGCGGGGCGAGCAGTACTTC. Amino acids: CASSLSVAAGGRGEQYF.

The chain couples TRBV6-1 to TRBJ2-1; 12 nucleotides align to TRBD2. Germline assignment: CDR1 MNHNS and CDR2 SASEGT. The CDR3 consists of 14 residues. V lost 8 bases, J lost 2 bases, and 1 base stayed unmatched. The CDR3 reads CASGLAGTYNEQFF. CDR3 nucleotide sequence: TGTGCCAGCGGACTAGCGGGAACCTACAATGAGCAGTTCTTC.

The chain couples TRBV7-2 to TRBJ2-7, with 10 bases aligning to TRBD2. After removal of 4 bases from V and 4 bases from J, the junction contained 7 bases not matched to a gene. This CDR3 has 15 amino acids. Germline V gene sequence: CDR1 SGHTA, CDR2 FQGNSA. The CDR3 DNA sequence: TGTGCCAGCAGCTCAGCGGGAGGGCCACAGTACGAGCAGTACTTC. It encodes CASSSAGGPQYEQYF.

V and J are TRBV6-1 and TRBJ1-5, with D tentatively TRBD1 (5 bases). Germline V CDR1 and CDR2: MNHNS, SASEGT. This CDR3 has 15 residues. V shed 2 bases and J shed 5 bases, with 13 bases lying between them. CDR3 in DNA: TGTGCCAGCAGTGAATACGACAGTTTCTATCAGCCCCAGCATTTT. Translation: CASSEYDSFYQPQHF.

The gene calls are TRBV10-3 and TRBJ1-2; 9 nucleotides match TRBD1. From germline, CDR1 is ENHRY and CDR2 SYGVKD. The V and J ends lost 8 bases and 6 bases, in that order; junction bases with no gene match: 10. The CDR3 extends over 14 amino acids. CDR3 residues: CAISPGTGLHGYTF. CDR3 bases: TGTGCCATCTCTCCCGGGACAGGGCTCCATGGCTACACCTTC.

The table lists this clone with a few counts. This chain uses TRBV4-3 with TRBJ1-1; a possible D gene is TRBD1 (6 bases). This CDR3 is 15 amino acids long. CDR1 and CDR2 from the germline V gene are LGHNA and YSLEER. V lost 5 bases, J lost 1 base, and 14 bases lay in between. Written as DNA, the CDR3 is TGCGCCAGCAGCGCGCGGACAGCTCAGAACACTGAAGCTTTCTTT. This sequence encodes CASSARTAQNTEAFF.

This chain joins TRBV6-5 and TRBJ2-3, with 10 nucleotides matching TRBD2. Germline V gene data show CDR1 as MNHEY and CDR2 as SVGAGI. This CDR3 region has 16 residues. V shed 2 bases and J 3 bases; nucleotides not matched to a gene: 5. In DNA form, the CDR3 reads TGTGCCAGCAGTTACCAAGCGGGGGGGCCGACAGATACGCAGTATTTT. Translated: CASSYQAGGPTDTQYF.

The J gene is TRBJ1-2, the V gene TRBV2, with 9 nucleotides matching TRBD1. V lost 1 base and J lost 8; bases outside the gene matches: 5. Germline V gene data show CDR1 as SNHLY and CDR2 as FYNNEI. This CDR3 is built from 14 residues. The CDR3 sequence is CASSEVGTGLGYTF. The CDR3 nucleotides are TGTGCCAGCAGTGAAGTCGGGACAGGGTTAGGCTACACCTTC.

This chain links TRBV29-1 with TRBJ2-2, with TRBD2 identical over 8 bases. Per germline, CDR1 SQVTM and CDR2 ANQGSEA. This CDR3 comprises 15 residues. V lost 4 bases and J lost 1; bases outside the gene matches: 5. The CDR3 here is CSVVPLAGNTGELFF. CDR3 coding DNA: TGCAGCGTTGTTCCCCTAGCGGGGAACACCGGGGAGCTGTTTTTT.

The chain recombines TRBV2 with TRBJ1-5; D is unresolved. This CDR3 has 14 amino acids. Germline loops: CDR1 SNHLY, CDR2 FYNNEI. The germline V and J ends were trimmed by 5 bases and 0 bases, with 8 bases remaining between them. CDR3 sequence (DNA): TGTGCCAGCAGTCTAGATTATAGCAATCAGCCCCAGCATTTT. The encoded protein is CASSLDYSNQPQHF.